This section outlines one TCR beta chain sequence together with its context. As yet, its antigen is unknown. This specimen comes from a study of T cell repertoires in cytomegalovirus infection. TCRdb itself ran the reads through MiXCR, one entry per CDR3 protein. This sample has about 440,000 distinct CDR3 sequences, with around 32% found just once. Study-wide results and caveats: The ex vivo response was dominated by HLA-C-restricted CMV-specific TCR beta clonotypes.

Losses at the gene ends were 4 bases for V and 5 bases for J; bases not matched to a gene: 10. Germline V gene data show CDR1 as SGHRS and CDR2 as YFSETQ. CDR3 size: 16 residues. The sequenced material came from PBMCs. The TCR originated in a human donor in good health (CMV status not recorded). Some clones in this sample may be carry-over from other donors' samples. The chain joins TRBV5-1 to TRBJ2-5, with 11 bases matching TRBD2. CDR3 nucleotide sequence: TGCGCCAGCAGCCCGAGACTAGCGGGGAACTTGGAGACCCAGTACTTC. This gives the protein CASSPRLAGNLETQYF.